Listed below are T cell receptor beta chains from one sample, sequenced in a study of cytomegalovirus exposure and HLA in healthy donors. Sequenced by immunoSEQ multiplex PCR; TCRdb stores in-frame clones only, minus some. Its listing shows over 200,000 clones. Material for sequencing was PBMCs. Every receptor here comes from a woman aged 25 to 39 in good health and CMV-seropositive. Both conserved end residues are part of each CDR3. The D gene is left open where the match is weak.

J gene	D gene	V gene	CDR3 protein	CDR3 DNA
TRBJ1-2	TRBD1	TRBV4-1	CASSQMRQGKNYGYTF	TGCGCCAGCAGCCAGATGAGACAGGGGAAGAACTATGGCTACACCTTC
TRBJ2-5	TRBD2	TRBV11-2	CASSHDELADEETQYF	TGTGCCAGCAGCCACGACGAACTAGCGGACGAAGAGACCCAGTACTTC
TRBJ2-5	.	TRBV6-1	CASRKGDGETQYF	TGTGCCAGCCGTAAGGGAGACGGGGAGACCCAGTACTTC
TRBJ1-1	.	TRBV5-4	CASSLARGGLMNTEAFF	TGTGCCAGCAGCTTGGCCAGGGGAGGGCTTATGAACACTGAAGCTTTCTTT
TRBJ1-1	.	TRBV7-2	CASSLSGLGTEAFF	TGTGCCAGCAGCTTAAGCGGGTTGGGCACTGAAGCTTTCTTT
TRBJ1-2	.	TRBV4-3	CASSHLGGLSYTF	TGCGCCAGCAGCCACCTTGGAGGTTTAAGCTACACCTTC
TRBJ2-5	TRBD2	TRBV7-9	CASSQRDAGETQYF	TGTGCCAGCAGCCAGCGGGACGCGGGGGAGACCCAGTACTTC
TRBJ2-7	TRBD2	TRBV19	CASRQAGATYEQYF	TGTGCCAGTAGGCAAGCGGGAGCCACCTACGAGCAGTACTTC
TRBJ2-7	TRBD2	TRBV6-5	CASSLPGLAVYEQYF	TGTGCCAGCAGCCTTCCGGGACTAGCGGTCTACGAGCAGTACTTC
TRBJ2-1	TRBD2	TRBV7-8	CASSLELAGGYNEQFF	TGTGCCAGCAGCTTAGAACTAGCGGGAGGTTACAATGAGCAGTTCTTC
TRBJ2-7	.	TRBV14	CASSPAGLSYEQYF	TGTGCCAGCAGCCCCGCGGGACTTTCCTACGAGCAGTACTTC
TRBJ2-5	.	TRBV14	CASSPGLETQYF	TGTGCCAGCAGCCCAGGGTTAGAGACCCAGTACTTC
TRBJ1-1	.	TRBV18	CASSPSIPGALMNTEAFF	TGTGCCAGCTCACCATCAATCCCAGGGGCCCTGATGAACACTGAAGCTTTCTTT
TRBJ1-1	.	TRBV7-9	CASSPYLRLNTEAFF	TGTGCCAGCAGCCCCTACCTACGGTTGAACACTGAAGCTTTCTTT
TRBJ2-3	.	TRBV21-1	CASSKVLAEMIDTQYF	TGTGCCAGCAGCAAAGTGCTAGCGGAGATGATAGATACGCAGTATTTT
TRBJ1-2	.	TRBV29-1	CSVGGTWNTF	TGCAGCGTTGGGGGGACTTGGAACACCTTC
TRBJ2-7	TRBD2	TRBV27	CASSLSVKGLSSSGYEQYF	TGTGCCAGCAGTTTATCGGTGAAGGGTTTGAGCTCTAGCGGATACGAGCAGTACTTC
TRBJ2-7	TRBD1	TRBV4-3	CASSQEGQGAREQYF	TGCGCCAGCAGCCAAGAGGGACAGGGGGCGCGGGAGCAGTACTTC
TRBJ1-2	TRBD1	TRBV7-8	CASSPWKGQGYGYTF	TGTGCCAGCAGCCCGTGGAAGGGACAGGGGTACGGCTACACCTTC
TRBJ1-1	TRBD1	TRBV13	CASSGPDRGNTEAFF	TGTGCCAGCAGCGGTCCGGACAGGGGGAACACTGAAGCTTTCTTT
TRBJ1-1	.	TRBV5-4	CASSRQGLNTEAFF	TGTGCCAGCAGCCGGCAGGGGCTGAACACTGAAGCTTTCTTT
TRBJ2-5	TRBD1	TRBV5-1	CASSTTGEETQYF	TGCGCCAGCAGCACGACAGGGGAAGAGACCCAGTACTTC
TRBJ1-5	TRBD1	TRBV5-1	CASSLGWDRGQPQHF	TGCGCCAGCAGCTTGGGATGGGACAGGGGTCAGCCCCAGCATTTT
TRBJ1-1	.	TRBV7-9	CASSLRVDTEAFF	TGTGCCAGCAGCTTACGGGTGGACACTGAAGCTTTCTTT
TRBJ1-5	.	TRBV30	CAWSVFGNQPQHF	TGTGCCTGGAGTGTCTTTGGCAATCAGCCCCAGCATTTT
TRBJ2-5	TRBD2	TRBV30	CAWSPFGAGAGETQYF	TGTGCCTGGAGTCCCTTTGGGGCGGGAGCCGGAGAGACCCAGTACTTC
TRBJ1-5	.	TRBV13	CASSLRAFNQPQHF	TGTGCCAGCAGCTTAAGAGCATTTAATCAGCCCCAGCATTTT
TRBJ2-1	TRBD2	TRBV19	CASSIGGTSGPEEQFF	TGTGCCAGTAGTATCGGGGGGACTAGCGGGCCGGAAGAGCAGTTCTTC
TRBJ1-5	TRBD1	TRBV6-5	CASQGTGANQPQHF	TGTGCCAGCCAGGGGACAGGGGCTAATCAGCCCCAGCATTTT
TRBJ2-5	TRBD2	TRBV28	CASSLGLAGLQETQYF	TGTGCCAGCAGTTTAGGGCTAGCGGGACTCCAAGAGACCCAGTACTTC
TRBJ1-2	TRBD1	TRBV19	CASSMTAGGRLTPPLYGYTF	TGTGCCAGTAGTATGACGGCAGGGGGGCGGCTAACCCCACCTTTGTATGGCTACACCTTC
TRBJ2-3	TRBD2	TRBV4-1	CASSQRLAGGPTDTQYF	TGCGCCAGCAGCCAAAGGCTTGCGGGGGGGCCGACAGATACGCAGTATTTT